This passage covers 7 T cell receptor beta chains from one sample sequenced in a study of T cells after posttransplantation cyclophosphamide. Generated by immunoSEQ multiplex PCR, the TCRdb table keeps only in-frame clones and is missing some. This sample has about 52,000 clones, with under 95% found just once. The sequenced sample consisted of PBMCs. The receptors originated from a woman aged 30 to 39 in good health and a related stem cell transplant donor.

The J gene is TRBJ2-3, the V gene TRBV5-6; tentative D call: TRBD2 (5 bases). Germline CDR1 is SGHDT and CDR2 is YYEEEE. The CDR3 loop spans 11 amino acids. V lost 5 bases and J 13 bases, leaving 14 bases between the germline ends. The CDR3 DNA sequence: TGTGCCAGCAGGTGGGGAGACACGGAGTATTTT. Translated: CASRWGDTEYF.

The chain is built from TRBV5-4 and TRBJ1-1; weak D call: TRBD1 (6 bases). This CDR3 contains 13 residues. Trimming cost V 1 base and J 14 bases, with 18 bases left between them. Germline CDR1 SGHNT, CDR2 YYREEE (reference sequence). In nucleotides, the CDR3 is TGTGCCAGCAGCTTGAGAGACAGGTCAACTATCTTCTTT. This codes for CASSLRDRSTIFF.

Here the CDR3 reads CASSVGGANTGELFF. CDR3 bases: TGTGCCAGCAGCGTCGGCGGGGCGAACACCGGGGAGCTGTTTTTT. The chain carries TRBV9 and TRBJ2-2; D may be TRBD2 (6 bases). This CDR3 has 15 residues. The germline gives CDR1 SGDLS, CDR2 YYNGEE. V gave up 2 bases and J gave up 0 bases, with 8 bases separating them.

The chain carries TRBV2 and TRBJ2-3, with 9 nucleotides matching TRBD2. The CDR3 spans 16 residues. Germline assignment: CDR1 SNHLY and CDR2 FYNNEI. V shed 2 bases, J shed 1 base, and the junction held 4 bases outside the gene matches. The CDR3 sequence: CASSERAGGRTDTQYF. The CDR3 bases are TGTGCCAGCAGTGAAAGGGCGGGGGGGCGCACAGATACGCAGTATTTT.

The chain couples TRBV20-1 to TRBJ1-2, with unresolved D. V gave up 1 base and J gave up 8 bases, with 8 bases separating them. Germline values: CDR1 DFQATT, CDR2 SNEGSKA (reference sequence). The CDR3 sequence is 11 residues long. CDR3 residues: CSARAERGYTF. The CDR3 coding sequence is TGCAGTGCTAGAGCGGAGCGCGGCTACACCTTC.

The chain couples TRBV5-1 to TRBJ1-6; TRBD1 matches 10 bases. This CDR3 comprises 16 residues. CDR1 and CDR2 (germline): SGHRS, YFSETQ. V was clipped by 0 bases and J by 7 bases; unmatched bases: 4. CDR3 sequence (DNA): TGCGCCAGCAGCTTGGGTTTGGGACAGGGGAATTCACCCCTCCACTTT. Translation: CASSLGLGQGNSPLHF.

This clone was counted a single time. The CDR3, as DNA: TGTGCCAGTAGTGTATCCCAGGTAGGCGAGCAGTACTTC. Amino acids: CASSVSQVGEQYF. The chain is built from TRBV19 and TRBJ2-7; D unclear. The germline V and J ends were trimmed by 5 bases and 6 bases, with 14 bases remaining between them. The CDR3 is made up of 13 amino acids. The germline V gene has CDR1 LNHDA and CDR2 SQIVND (reference sequence).